These T cell receptor beta chains were read from a single sample in a study of CD8+CD57+ T cells in acquired aplastic anemia. TCRdb independently ran MiXCR on the reads; one entry per CDR3 protein. There are 150,000 or so distinct CDR3 sequences in the sample; under 55% occur only once, and 0.85% to 1.3% lies in the top ten. Sequencing was done on a sample of sorted CD4+, CD8+, or CD8+CD57+ T cells (not recorded which) from PBMCs. These receptors originate from a human donor with aplastic anemia. Each CDR3 is given with its conserved first and last residue. D genes are given only for firm matches. The size field is filled for only some rows; it gives once, few, many or a size class.

CDR3	DNA	J	size	D	V
CASSPQRTGAGYTF	TGTGCCAGCAGCCCCCAGCGGACAGGGGCTGGCTACACCTTC	TRBJ1-2	many	TRBD1	TRBV7-9
CASSFGLGAASNQPQHF	TGTGCCAGCAGTTTTGGCCTCGGGGCAGCCAGCAATCAGCCCCAGCATTTT	TRBJ1-5	many	-	TRBV12-3/TRBV12-4
CASSSPTGALSQPQHF	TGTGCCAGTAGTTCACCCACAGGGGCCTTAAGCCAGCCCCAGCATTTT	TRBJ1-5	-	TRBD1	TRBV19
CASSSTGQPQHF	TGTGCCAGCAGTTCTACAGGTCAGCCCCAGCATTTT	TRBJ1-5	-	-	TRBV25-1
CAISPGTGSNEQFF	TGTGCCATCAGTCCCGGGACGGGGAGCAATGAGCAGTTCTTC	TRBJ2-1	-	-	TRBV10-3
CATKKGGTNEKLFF	TGTGCCACCAAGAAGGGGGGGACTAATGAAAAACTGTTTTTT	TRBJ1-4	few	-	TRBV10-3
CASSLGGLSPLHF	TGTGCCAGCAGCTTAGGGGGCCTTTCACCCCTCCACTTT	TRBJ1-6	-	-	TRBV7-9
CATSLETGSNYGYTF	TGTGCCACCAGCCTTGAGACAGGGAGCAACTATGGCTACACCTTC	TRBJ1-2	many	TRBD1	TRBV15
CATGRGLAGTGNSPLHF	TGTGCCACCGGCAGAGGCCTAGCGGGGACGGGGAATTCACCCCTCCACTTT	TRBJ1-6	-	-	TRBV15
CATSDSTEFEAFF	TGTGCCACCAGTGATTCGACAGAGTTTGAAGCTTTCTTT	TRBJ1-1	many	-	TRBV24-1
CATSDPTSVGAETQYF	TGTGCCACCAGTGATCCGACTAGCGTTGGGGCAGAGACCCAGTACTTC	TRBJ2-5	-	TRBD2	TRBV24-1
CASSFEGATFPAGQGDTQYF	TGTGCCAGCAGTTTCGAGGGGGCGACATTCCCGGCGGGGCAAGGGGATACGCAGTATTTT	TRBJ2-3	few	-	TRBV12-3/TRBV12-4
CASSRTQGVKAFF	TGTGCCAGCAGTAGGACACAGGGTGTCAAAGCTTTCTTT	TRBJ1-1	-	-	TRBV27
CSAPSGGEDTQYF	TGCAGTGCTCCCAGCGGGGGAGAGGATACGCAGTATTTT	TRBJ2-3	many	TRBD2	TRBV20-1
CTSSVLWGEKLSF	TGTACCAGTAGTGTTCTATGGGGTGAAAAACTGTCTTTT	TRBJ1-4	-	-	TRBV19
CASSTTGAGETQYF	TGTGCCAGCAGTACTACCGGGGCGGGAGAGACCCAGTACTTC	TRBJ2-5	-	-	TRBV7-9
CASSILHRGNTEAFF	TGTGCCAGTAGTATACTGCACAGGGGGAATACTGAAGCTTTCTTT	TRBJ1-1	-	TRBD1	TRBV19
CASSRDSNTGELFF	TGTGCCAGCAGCCGGGACAGCAACACCGGGGAGCTGTTTTTT	TRBJ2-2	many	TRBD1	TRBV5-5
CSVGPRAGAGDGYTF	TGCAGCGTTGGGCCGCGCGCAGGGGCGGGGGATGGCTACACCTTC	TRBJ1-2	-	-	TRBV29-1
CSVCPMASHSYEQYF	TGCAGCGTGTGCCCAATGGCGAGCCACTCCTACGAGCAGTACTTC	TRBJ2-7	-	-	TRBV29-1
CATSDSTSEGGYTF	TGTGCCACCAGTGATTCCACATCGGAGGGAGGCTACACCTTC	TRBJ1-2	-	-	TRBV24-1
CASSIDGRAFQYF	TGTGCCAGTAGTATAGATGGCAGGGCCTTTCAGTACTTC	TRBJ2-4	-	-	TRBV19
CASSQGRQTGGQETQYF	TGTGCCAGCAGCCAAGGAAGACAAACAGGGGGCCAAGAGACCCAGTACTTC	TRBJ2-5	many	TRBD1	TRBV4-2
CASSEGTVPNYEQYF	TGTGCCAGCAGTGAAGGGACAGTGCCTAACTACGAGCAGTACTTC	TRBJ2-7	many	-	TRBV6-1
CASSSTGDFYEQYF	TGTGCCAGCAGCTCAACAGGGGACTTCTACGAGCAGTACTTC	TRBJ2-7	many	-	TRBV5-6
CASSPEGQNNSPLHF	TGTGCCAGCAGCCCGGAGGGACAGAATAATTCACCCCTCCACTTT	TRBJ1-6	-	TRBD1	TRBV7-2
CATDPRGTYEQYF	TGTGCCACAGATCCTCGGGGTACCTACGAGCAGTACTTC	TRBJ2-7	-	-	TRBV7-9
CASSSTGSSYEQYF	TGTGCCAGTTCATCTACAGGGAGCTCCTACGAGCAGTACTTC	TRBJ2-7	few	-	TRBV19
CASGSLVGQETQYF	TGTGCCAGCGGATCCTTAGTTGGGCAGGAGACCCAGTACTTC	TRBJ2-5	many	-	TRBV7-9
CASSHSGQANQPQHF	TGTGCCAGCAGCCACTCGGGACAGGCTAATCAGCCCCAGCATTTT	TRBJ1-5	few	TRBD1	TRBV3-1